This TCR beta chain derives from a study of shared clonotypes between healthy human individuals. Study context: Three CD4 naive, three CD4 memory, two CD8 naive and one CD8 memory plate were used per donor. Findings of the study overall: Shared clonotypes across all four donors exceeded non-shared ones in generation probability.

In the study's own analysis: Junction-only sequences without quality scores came from ImmunoSEQ, so filtering differed. Measured with immunoSEQ multiplex PCR; TCRdb has only the in-frame clones, and not every one. D and trimming were read from the DNA, whereas the V and J calls and clone size are those reported in that table. In the table there are about 2 million clones, about 95% of which are singletons. Naivety among CD8 cells was defined by CD45RO negativity and positive CCR7 selection, thereby excluding terminally differentiated effector memory CD45RA+ cells. As concerns this clone: The target antigen is unknown.

The CDR3 spans 14 residues. Per the germline V gene, CDR1 is MNHEY and CDR2 is SVGAGI. Trimming stripped 5 bases from V and 9 bases from J, with 17 bases between. The chain links TRBV6-5 to TRBJ2-1; tentatively, D is TRBD1 or TRBD2 (5 bases each). This TCR came from a man younger than 30 in good health. The sequencing sample was made of naive CD8+ T cells sorted from blood. CDR3 nucleotide sequence: TGTGCCAGCAGTCCAGGGTCTAGAGGAGGTGAGCAGTTCTTC. Translation: CASSPGSRGGEQFF.